The 12 T cell receptor beta chains given below trace back to one sample, sequenced in a study of identical twins. From the 5' RACE reads, TCRdb called clonotypes with MiXCR, one entry per CDR3 protein. The sample contains just over 500,000 distinct CDR3 sequences, less than 25% of which appear only once. The same data also went into a second study, on T cells expressing NK-cell markers.

Source material: CD4+ T cells sorted from blood. The source of these receptors is a woman under 30 in good health.

Many counts were recorded for this clonotype. This sequence joins TRBV10-3 and TRBJ2-3; TRBD1 might be the D (6 bases). The CDR3 spans 14 residues. V lost 4 bases, J lost 4 bases, and 12 bases lay in between. Germline-derived CDR1 and CDR2 are ENHRY and SYGVKD. CDR3 sequence: CAISGTQGADTQYF. The CDR3 bases are TGTGCCATCAGTGGAACACAGGGAGCAGATACGCAGTATTTT.

This clonotype was counted between two and nine times. The V call is TRBV9, the J call TRBJ2-6; possible D gene TRBD2, 6 bases. In germline, CDR1 is SGDLS, CDR2 YYNGEE. Trimming took off 4 bases at V and 0 bases at J, with 20 bases between the two ends. CDR3 length: 19 amino acids. CDR3 bases: TGTGCCAGCAGCTTACATTCGGGACTTCCCGTCTCTGGGGCCAACGTCCTGACTTTC. Residues: CASSLHSGLPVSGANVLTF.

V and J are TRBV28 and TRBJ1-1; maybe TRBD1 (6 bases). The CDR3 runs 15 residues. Per the germline V gene, CDR1 is MDHEN and CDR2 is SYDVKM. Trimming pared 8 bases from V and 5 bases from J, leaving 21 bases between. This CDR3 reads CASHHGGRGWTEAFF. The CDR3, as DNA: TGTGCCAGCCATCACGGGGGCAGGGGCTGGACTGAAGCTTTCTTT.

The chain joins TRBV20-1 to TRBJ1-1, with D possibly matching TRBD1 (5 bases). V dropped 1 base and J dropped 5 bases, with 17 bases sitting between them. Germline V lookup: CDR1 DFQATT, CDR2 SNEGSKA (reference sequence). This CDR3 has 15 residues. The CDR3 loop reads CSARGTMGSGTEAFF. The CDR3 nucleotides read TGCAGTGCTAGAGGGACAATGGGGTCGGGGACTGAAGCTTTCTTT.

The chain combines TRBV5-5 with TRBJ2-2; a weak D match, TRBD1 (8 bases). The V and J ends lost 4 bases and 1 base respectively, with 17 bases between them. The CDR3 loop spans 17 amino acids. Germline loops: CDR1 SGHKS, CDR2 YYEKEE (reference sequence). DNA of the CDR3: TGTGCCAGCAGCCCTAGGACAGGGACTATGAACACCGGGGAGCTGTTTTTT. Translating it yields CASSPRTGTMNTGELFF.

In its sample, this clonotype was seen a few times. The V call is TRBV20-1, the J call TRBJ2-5; TRBD1 or TRBD2 may be the D gene (5 bases each). The CDR3 runs 14 residues. V shed 5 bases and J shed 5 bases, with 18 bases lying between them. Germline CDR1 reads DFQATT; CDR2 reads SNEGSKA (reference sequence). CDR3 sequence reads: CSALRGRGVETQYF. CDR3 bases: TGCAGTGCTCTCCGGGGAAGGGGTGTGGAGACCCAGTACTTC.

The sample holds a few counts of this clonotype. The chain couples TRBV12-3 or TRBV12-4 to TRBJ2-5, with D perhaps given as TRBD1 or TRBD2 (5 bases each). V lost 6 bases and J lost 4, with 18 bases in between. The length of the CDR3 is 15 residues. The CDR3 loop is CASSITGTVRETQYF. The CDR3 region has the DNA TGTGCCAGCAGCATCACCGGGACGGTGAGAGAGACCCAGTACTTC.

This clonotype has more than one count but fewer than ten. The chain joins TRBV6-2 or TRBV6-3 to TRBJ1-5, with D maybe TRBD1 (5 bases). This CDR3 comprises 17 residues. V was shortened by 7 bases and J by 2 bases, with 21 bases between the two germline ends. Germline V gene sequence: CDR1 MNHEY, CDR2 SVGEGT. The CDR3 DNA reads as TGTGCCAGCACCCAGGACATAAGGTATTTGGGCAATCAGCCCCAGCATTTT. Translated, it gives CASTQDIRYLGNQPQHF.

The gene calls are TRBV6-1 and TRBJ2-7, with D possibly being TRBD1 (6 bases). Germline V gives CDR1 MNHNS, CDR2 SASEGT. This CDR3 is 13 amino acids long. Trimming took 6 bases from V and 3 from J, leaving 12 bases between them. The CDR3 here is CASRGASVYEQYF. CDR3 bases: TGTGCCAGCAGGGGGGCCTCCGTCTACGAGCAGTACTTC.

This clonotype was detected only a few times. The rearrangement uses TRBV9 and TRBJ2-7, with a tentative D call TRBD1 (6 bases). CDR1 is SGDLS and CDR2 is YYNGEE in the germline V gene. The CDR3 is 17 residues long. V was pared by 4 bases and J by 2 bases, with 22 bases between. The CDR3 reads CASSPRGGTPLTYEQYF. The CDR3 region has the DNA TGTGCCAGCAGCCCAAGAGGGGGAACACCTCTCACCTACGAGCAGTACTTC.

In this sample, this clonotype turned up many times. The chain combines TRBV7-9 with TRBJ1-1; D remains unclear. This CDR3 spans 13 amino acids. CDR1 is SEHNR, CDR2 FQNEAQ, per germline (reference sequence). V was shortened by 1 base and J by 6 bases, with 9 bases between the two germline ends. The CDR3 spells CASSLDIRAEAFF. The DNA for the CDR3 is TGTGCCAGCAGCTTAGACATAAGGGCTGAAGCTTTCTTT. Variable domain in full (rest from reference TRBV7-9 and TRBJ1-1): DTGVSQNPRHKITKRGQNVTFRCDPISEHNRLYWYRQTLGQGPEFLTYFQNEAQLEKSRLLSDRFSAERPKGSFSTLEIQRTEQGDSAMYLCASSLDIRAEAFFGQGTRLTVV.

This clonotype was recorded once. The chain carries TRBV7-3 and TRBJ2-3; D gene ambiguous. V lost 3 bases to trimming and J lost 6 bases, with 13 bases between them. The V gene's germline CDR1 is SGHTA and CDR2 FQGTGA. This CDR3 has 14 amino acids. The CDR3 bases are TGTGCCAGCAGCTTTGGGGTCGAAGTGGATACGCAGTATTTT. It codes for CASSFGVEVDTQYF.